This T cell receptor (beta chain) was documented in a study of spatial heterogeneity in lung cancer. Study-wide background: Beta-chain sequences consistently outnumbered alpha-chain sequences in detection. Across the raw uncorrected reads, a unique TCR and UMI combination was observed, on average, more than ten times.

Every molecule of TCR cDNA had its own unique molecular identifier. Via MiXCR, TCRdb re-called the 5' RACE reads, giving one row per CDR3 protein. The table records approximately 82,000 distinct CDR3 sequences, roughly 12% of them present only once. The time point is: sample taken at primary tumor resection. The authors sequenced whole RNA from tumor, nontumor lung or frozen PBMC without sorting. Untreated early-stage non-small cell lung cancer patients, over 55 in total, were the donors. CDR3 size: 16 residues. Germline CDR1 and CDR2: LNHDA and SQIVND (reference sequence). Trimming took off 3 bases at V and 0 bases at J, with 12 bases between the two ends.

This sequence originates from a male donor with early-stage non-small cell lung cancer. This chain links TRBV19 with TRBJ1-5; the D gene is possibly TRBD1 (5 bases). The sequencing used PBMCs, collected at surgery. The CDR3 DNA sequence: TGTGCCAGTAGTATCGGGGACGTCTATAGCAATCAGCCCCAGCATTTT. This encodes CASSIGDVYSNQPQHF.